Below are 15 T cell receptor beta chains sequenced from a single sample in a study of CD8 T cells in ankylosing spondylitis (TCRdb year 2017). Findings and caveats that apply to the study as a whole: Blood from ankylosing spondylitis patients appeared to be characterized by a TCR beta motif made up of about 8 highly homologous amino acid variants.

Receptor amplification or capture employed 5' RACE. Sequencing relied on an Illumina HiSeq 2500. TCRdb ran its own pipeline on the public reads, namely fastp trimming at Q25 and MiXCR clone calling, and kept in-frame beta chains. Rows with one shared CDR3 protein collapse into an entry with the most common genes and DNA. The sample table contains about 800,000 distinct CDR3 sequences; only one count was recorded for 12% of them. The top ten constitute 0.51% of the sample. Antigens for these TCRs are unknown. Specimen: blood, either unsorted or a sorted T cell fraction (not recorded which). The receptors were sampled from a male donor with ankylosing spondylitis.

CDR3 bases: TGTGCCATCAGTGAGGTTGCGATATCCAATGAGCAGTTCTTC. Its translation is CAISEVAISNEQFF. V usage is TRBV10-3 and J usage is TRBJ2-1; no clear D. The CDR3 spans 14 residues. Looked up from germline, CDR1 is ENHRY and CDR2 is SYGVKD. Trimming cost V 2 bases and J 6 bases, with 11 bases left between them.

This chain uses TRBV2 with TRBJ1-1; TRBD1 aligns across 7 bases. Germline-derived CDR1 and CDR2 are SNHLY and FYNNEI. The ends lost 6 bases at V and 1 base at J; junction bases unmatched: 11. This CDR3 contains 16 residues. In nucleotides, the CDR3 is TGTGCCAGCAGCGAGCGCCTAGGGGGCGCGAACACTGAAGCTTTCTTT. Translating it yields CASSERLGGANTEAFF.

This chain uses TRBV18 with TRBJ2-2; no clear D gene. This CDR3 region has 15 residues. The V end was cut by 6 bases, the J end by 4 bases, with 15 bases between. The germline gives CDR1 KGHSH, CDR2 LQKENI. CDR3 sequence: CASSKGDSLTGELFF. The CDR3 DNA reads TGTGCCAGCTCTAAAGGTGACTCACTCACCGGGGAGCTGTTTTTT.

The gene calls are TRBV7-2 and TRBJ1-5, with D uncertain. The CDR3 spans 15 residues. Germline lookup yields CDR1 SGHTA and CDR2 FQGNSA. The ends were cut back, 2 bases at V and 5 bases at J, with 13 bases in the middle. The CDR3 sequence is CASSLRISDDQPQHF. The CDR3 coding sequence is TGTGCCAGCAGCTTACGCATATCAGACGATCAGCCCCAGCATTTT. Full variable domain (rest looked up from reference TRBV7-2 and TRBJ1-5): GAGVSQSPSNKVTEKGKDVELRCDPISGHTALYWYRQSLGQGLEFLIYFQGNSAPDKSGLPSDRFSAERTGGSVSTLTIQRTQQEDSAVYLCASSLRISDDQPQHFGDGTRLSIL.

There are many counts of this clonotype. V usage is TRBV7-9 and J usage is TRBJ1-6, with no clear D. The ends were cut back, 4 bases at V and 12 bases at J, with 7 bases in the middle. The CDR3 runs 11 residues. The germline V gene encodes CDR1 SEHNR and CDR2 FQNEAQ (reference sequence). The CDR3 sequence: CASSSGLPLHF. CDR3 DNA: TGTGCCAGCAGCTCGGGCCTACCCCTCCACTTT.

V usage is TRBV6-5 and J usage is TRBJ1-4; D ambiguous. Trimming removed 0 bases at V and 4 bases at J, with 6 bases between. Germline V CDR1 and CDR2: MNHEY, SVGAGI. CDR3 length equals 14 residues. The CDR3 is CASSYSDGNEKLFF. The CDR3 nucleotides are TGTGCCAGCAGTTACTCCGACGGTAATGAAAAACTGTTTTTT.

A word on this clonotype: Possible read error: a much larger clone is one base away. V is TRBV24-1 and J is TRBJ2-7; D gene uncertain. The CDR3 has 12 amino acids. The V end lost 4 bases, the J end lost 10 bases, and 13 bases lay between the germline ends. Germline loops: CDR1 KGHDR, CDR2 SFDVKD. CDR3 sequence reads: CATSDWAALQYF. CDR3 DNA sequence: TGTGCCACCAGTGACTGGGCGGCACTACAGTACTTC.

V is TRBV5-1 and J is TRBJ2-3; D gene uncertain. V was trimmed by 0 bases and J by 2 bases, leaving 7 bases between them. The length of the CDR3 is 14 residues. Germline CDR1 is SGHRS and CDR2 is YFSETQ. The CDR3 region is CASSLVINTDTQYF. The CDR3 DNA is TGCGCCAGCAGCTTGGTAATAAACACAGATACGCAGTATTTT.

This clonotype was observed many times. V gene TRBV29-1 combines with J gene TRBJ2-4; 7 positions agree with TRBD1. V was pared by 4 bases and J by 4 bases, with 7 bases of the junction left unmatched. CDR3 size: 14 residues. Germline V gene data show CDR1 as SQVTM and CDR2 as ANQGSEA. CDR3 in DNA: TGCAGCGTTGCTATACCGGGACAGAAAAACATTCAGTACTTC. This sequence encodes CSVAIPGQKNIQYF.

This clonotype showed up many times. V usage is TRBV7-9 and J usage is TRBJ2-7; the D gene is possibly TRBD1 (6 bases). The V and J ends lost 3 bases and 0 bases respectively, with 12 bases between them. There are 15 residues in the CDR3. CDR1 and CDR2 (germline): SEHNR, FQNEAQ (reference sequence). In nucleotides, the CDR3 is TGTGCCAGCAGCTTCCCCGGACAGTACTCCTACGAGCAGTACTTC. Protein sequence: CASSFPGQYSYEQYF.

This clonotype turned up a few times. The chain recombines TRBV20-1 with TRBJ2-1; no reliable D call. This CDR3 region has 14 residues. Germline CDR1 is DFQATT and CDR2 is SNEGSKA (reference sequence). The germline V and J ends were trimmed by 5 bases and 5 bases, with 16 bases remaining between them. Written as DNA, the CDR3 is TGCAGTGCTCAAGACCCAAAAGGCGACAATGAGCAGTTCTTC. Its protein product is CSAQDPKGDNEQFF.

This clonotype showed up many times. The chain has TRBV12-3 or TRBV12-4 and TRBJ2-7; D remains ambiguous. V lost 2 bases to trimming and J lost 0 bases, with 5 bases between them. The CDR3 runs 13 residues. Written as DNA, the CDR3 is TGTGCCAGCAGTTTAACGGTCTCCTACGAGCAGTACTTC. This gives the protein CASSLTVSYEQYF.

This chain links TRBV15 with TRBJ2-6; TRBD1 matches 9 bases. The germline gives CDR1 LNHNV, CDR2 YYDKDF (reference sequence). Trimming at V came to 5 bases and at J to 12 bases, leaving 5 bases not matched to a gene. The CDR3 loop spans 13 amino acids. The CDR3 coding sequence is TGTGCCACCAGCGGGGACAGGGCTCTCGTCCTGACTTTC. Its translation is CATSGDRALVLTF.

CDR3 bases: TGTGCCAGCAGCCAAAAGTGGGGACTCCAAGAGACCCAGTACTTC. Its translation is CASSQKWGLQETQYF. The gene calls are TRBV14 and TRBJ2-5, with D perhaps TRBD2 (6 bases). V was trimmed by 2 bases and J by 1 base, leaving 11 bases between them. The CDR3 totals 15 residues. Germline CDR1 reads SGHDN; CDR2 reads FVKESK.

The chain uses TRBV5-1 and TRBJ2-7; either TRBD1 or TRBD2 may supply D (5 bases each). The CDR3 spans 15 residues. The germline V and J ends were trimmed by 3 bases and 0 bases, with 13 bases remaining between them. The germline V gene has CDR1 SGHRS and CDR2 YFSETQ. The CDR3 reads CASSSAGASSYEQYF. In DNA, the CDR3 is TGCGCCAGCAGCTCCGCCGGGGCGAGCTCCTACGAGCAGTACTTC. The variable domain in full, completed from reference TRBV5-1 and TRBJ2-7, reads KAGVTQTPRYLIKTRGQQVTLSCSPISGHRSVSWYQQTPGQGLQFLFEYFSETQRNKGNFPGRFSGRQFSNSRSEMNVSTLELGDSALYLCASSSAGASSYEQYFGPGTRLTVT.